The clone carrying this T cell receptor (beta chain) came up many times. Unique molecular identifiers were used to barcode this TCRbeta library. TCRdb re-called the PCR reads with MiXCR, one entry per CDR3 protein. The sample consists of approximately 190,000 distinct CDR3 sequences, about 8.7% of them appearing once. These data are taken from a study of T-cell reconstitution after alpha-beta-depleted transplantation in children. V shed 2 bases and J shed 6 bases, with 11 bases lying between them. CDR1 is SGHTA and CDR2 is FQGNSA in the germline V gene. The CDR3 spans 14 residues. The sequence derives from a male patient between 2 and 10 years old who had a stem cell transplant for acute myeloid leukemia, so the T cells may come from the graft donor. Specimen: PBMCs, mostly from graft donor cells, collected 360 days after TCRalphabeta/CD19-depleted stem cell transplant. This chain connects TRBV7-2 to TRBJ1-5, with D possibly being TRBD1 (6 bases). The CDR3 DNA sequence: TGTGCCAGCAGCTTATCGGGGGGCGTTCAGCCCCAGCATTTT. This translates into CASSLSGGVQPQHF.